The present T cell receptor beta chain was sequenced within a study of T cell repertoires in cytomegalovirus infection. Study context: CMV epitopes, recently identified HLA-C-restricted and well-studied HLA-B-restricted, were used. Whole-study results and caveats: Across the ex vivo response, the dominant clonotypes were HLA-C-restricted CMV-specific TCR beta clonotypes. Summed frequency of public TCR beta families distinguished CMV carriers with the relevant HLA.

V dropped 4 bases and J dropped 5 bases, with 12 bases sitting between them. In germline, CDR1 is SGHVT, CDR2 SQSDAQ. The CDR3 runs 14 residues. TCRdb reanalysed the reads using MiXCR and keeps one entry per CDR3 protein. The data show roughly 730,000 distinct CDR3 sequences, with roughly 36% seen just once and about 18% held by the top ten. On this clonotype itself: The target antigen is unknown.

The sequencing here drew on cultured PBMCs, taken from culture after CMV antigen stimulation. The source of this sequence is a human donor in good health (CMV status not recorded). Some clones in this sample may be carry-over from other donors' samples. The rearrangement uses TRBV7-4 and TRBJ2-4; the D gene is possibly TRBD1 (6 bases). The CDR3 sequence is CASSSDRLQNIQYF. For the CDR3, the DNA is TGTGCCAGCAGCTCAGACAGGCTTCAAAACATTCAGTACTTC.